The following is a T cell receptor beta chain sequence with its context. This entry comes from a study of T cells in Graves' hyperthyroidism and ophthalmopathy. Germline lookup yields CDR1 SGHTA and CDR2 FQGNSA. This CDR3 comprises 17 residues. V lost 6 bases and J 8 bases, leaving 25 bases between the germline ends. The TCR beta CDR3 regions underwent amplification using RNA transcripts as the source. The primer set for the first-round RT-PCR of the TCR CDR3 was HTBI. TCRdb reprocessed the multiplex PCR reads with MiXCR, giving one entry per CDR3 protein. The sample holds around 620,000 distinct CDR3 sequences, around 46% seen once. The study based diagnoses on clinical symptoms, serum thyroxine and TRAb, thyroid ultrasound and orbital computed tomography.

The sequenced material came from peripheral blood or thyroid tissue (not recorded which). V and J are TRBV7-2 and TRBJ1-4; D gene uncertain. The clonotype comes from an adult woman with Graves' disease, either hyperthyroidism or ophthalmopathy (not recorded which). CDR3 loop: CASSLSNPGTGKEKLFF. The CDR3 region has the DNA TGTGCCAGCAGTCTCTCCAACCCGGGAACGGGAAAGGAAAAACTGTTTTTT.